The clone carrying this T cell receptor (beta chain) was recorded a few times. Its matching antigen is unknown. Every patient was affected by relapse after autologous stem cell transplantation, while exposure to brentuximab vedotin was not uniform. Magnetic negative selection served to purify CD4+ T cells out of PBMCs that had been thawed. Each best response was a complete response, a partial response or progressive disease. Measured with immunoSEQ multiplex PCR; TCRdb has only the in-frame clones, and not every one. The data contain about 27,000 clones, around three quarters of them seen just once; the ten biggest clones take up around 2.4%. The record originates from a study of PD-1 blockade in classical Hodgkin lymphoma. General study points: Baseline diversity resembling that of newly diagnosed patients was seen in complete responders. A significant rise in TCR diversity by C4D1 was seen for CD4+ but not CD8+ cells.

The germline CDR1 and CDR2 sequences are MNHGY and SAAAGT. The CDR3 length is 16 residues. V was shortened by 0 bases and J by 0 bases, with 11 bases between the two germline ends. The sample in question was CD4+ T cells from blood, obtained at baseline. The sequence was collected from a human donor with classical Hodgkin lymphoma. This chain joins TRBV6-8 and TRBJ1-2, with D perhaps matching TRBD1 (5 bases). CDR3 bases: TGTGCCAGCAGTTACTCGATCATCAGGGCTAACTATGGCTACACCTTC. This gives the protein CASSYSIIRANYGYTF.